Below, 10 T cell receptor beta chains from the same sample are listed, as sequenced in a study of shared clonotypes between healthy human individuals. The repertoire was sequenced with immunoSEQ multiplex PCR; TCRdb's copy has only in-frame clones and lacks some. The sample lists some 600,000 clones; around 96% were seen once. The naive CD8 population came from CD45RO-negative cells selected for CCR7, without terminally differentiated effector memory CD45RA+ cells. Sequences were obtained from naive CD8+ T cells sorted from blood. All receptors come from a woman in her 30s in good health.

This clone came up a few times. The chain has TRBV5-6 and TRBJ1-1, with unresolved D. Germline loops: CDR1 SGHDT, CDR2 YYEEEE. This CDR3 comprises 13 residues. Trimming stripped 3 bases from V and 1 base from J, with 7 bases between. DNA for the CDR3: TGTGCCAGCAGCTCAGTGGGGAACACTGAAGCTTTCTTT. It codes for CASSSVGNTEAFF.

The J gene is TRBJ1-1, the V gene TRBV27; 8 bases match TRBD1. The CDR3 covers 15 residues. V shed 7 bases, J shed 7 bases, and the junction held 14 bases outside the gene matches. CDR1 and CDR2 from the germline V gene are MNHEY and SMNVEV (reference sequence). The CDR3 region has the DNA TGTGCCAGCAAACTATCCCCCGGGACAGGAGATGAAGCTTTCTTT. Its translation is CASKLSPGTGDEAFF.

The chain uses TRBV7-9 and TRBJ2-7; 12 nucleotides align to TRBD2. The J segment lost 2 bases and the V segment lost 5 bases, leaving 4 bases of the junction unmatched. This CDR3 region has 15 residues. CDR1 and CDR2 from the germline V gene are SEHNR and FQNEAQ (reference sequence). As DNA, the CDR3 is TGTGCCAGCAGCCCCTCTAGCGGGAGGGCCTACGAGCAGTACTTC. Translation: CASSPSSGRAYEQYF.

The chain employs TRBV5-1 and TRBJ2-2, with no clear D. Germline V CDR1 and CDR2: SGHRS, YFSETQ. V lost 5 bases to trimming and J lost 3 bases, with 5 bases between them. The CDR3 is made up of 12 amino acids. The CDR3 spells CASRPDTGELFF. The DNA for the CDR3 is TGCGCCAGCAGACCGGACACCGGGGAGCTGTTTTTT.

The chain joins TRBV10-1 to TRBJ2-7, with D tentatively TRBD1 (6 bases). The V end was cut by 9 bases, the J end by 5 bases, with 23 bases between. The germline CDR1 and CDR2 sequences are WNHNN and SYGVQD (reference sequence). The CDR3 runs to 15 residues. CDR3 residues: CASSDRDTNWDEQYF. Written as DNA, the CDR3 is TGCGCCAGTTCGGACCGGGACACCAACTGGGACGAGCAGTACTTC.

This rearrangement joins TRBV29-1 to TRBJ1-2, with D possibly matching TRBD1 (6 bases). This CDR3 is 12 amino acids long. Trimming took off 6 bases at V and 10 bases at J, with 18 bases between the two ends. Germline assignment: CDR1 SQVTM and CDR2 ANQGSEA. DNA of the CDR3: TGCAGCGTCCATGGGACATCAGATGACTACACCTTC. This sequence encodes CSVHGTSDDYTF.

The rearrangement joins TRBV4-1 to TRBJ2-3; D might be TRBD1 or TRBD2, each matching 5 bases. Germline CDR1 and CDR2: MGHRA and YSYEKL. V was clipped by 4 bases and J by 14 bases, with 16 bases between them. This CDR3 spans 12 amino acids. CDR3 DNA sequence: TGCGCCAGCAGCCTAGGGGACCACCCCCGGTATTTT. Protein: CASSLGDHPRYF.

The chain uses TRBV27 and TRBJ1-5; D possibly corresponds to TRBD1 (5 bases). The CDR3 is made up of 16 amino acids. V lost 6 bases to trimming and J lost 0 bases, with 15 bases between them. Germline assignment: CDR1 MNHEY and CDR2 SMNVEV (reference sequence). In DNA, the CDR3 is TGTGCCAGCAGATCCGGGACGGTTTATAGCAATCAGCCCCAGCATTTT. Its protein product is CASRSGTVYSNQPQHF.

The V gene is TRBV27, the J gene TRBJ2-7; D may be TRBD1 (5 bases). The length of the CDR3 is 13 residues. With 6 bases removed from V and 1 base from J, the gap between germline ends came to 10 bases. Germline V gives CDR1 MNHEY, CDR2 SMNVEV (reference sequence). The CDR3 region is CASSTGQSYEQYF. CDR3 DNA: TGTGCCAGCAGCACAGGACAATCCTACGAGCAGTACTTC.

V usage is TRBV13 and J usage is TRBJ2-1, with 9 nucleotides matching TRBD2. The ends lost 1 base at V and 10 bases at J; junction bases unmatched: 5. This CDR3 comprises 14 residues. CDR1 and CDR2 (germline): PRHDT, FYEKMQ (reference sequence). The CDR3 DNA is TGTGCCAGCAGCTTAGAACTAGCGGGTTACGAGCAGTTCTTC. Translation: CASSLELAGYEQFF.